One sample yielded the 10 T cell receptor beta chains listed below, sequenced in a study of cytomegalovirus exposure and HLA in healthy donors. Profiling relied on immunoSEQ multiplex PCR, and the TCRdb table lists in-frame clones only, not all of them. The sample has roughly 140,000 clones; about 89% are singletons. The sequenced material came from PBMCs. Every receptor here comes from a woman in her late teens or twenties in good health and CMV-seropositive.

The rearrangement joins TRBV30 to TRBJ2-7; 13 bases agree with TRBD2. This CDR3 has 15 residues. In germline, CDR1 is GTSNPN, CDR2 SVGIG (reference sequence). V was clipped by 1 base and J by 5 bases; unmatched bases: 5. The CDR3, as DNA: TGTGCCTGGAGTGGGACTAGCGGGAGTCTCAACGAGCAGTACTTC. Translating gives CAWSGTSGSLNEQYF. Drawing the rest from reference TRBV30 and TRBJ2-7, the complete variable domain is SQTIHQWPATLVQPVGSPLSLECTVEGTSNPNLYWYRQAAGRGLQLLFYSVGIGQISSEVPQNLSASRPQDRQFILSSKKLLLSDSGFYLCAWSGTSGSLNEQYFGPGTRLTVT.

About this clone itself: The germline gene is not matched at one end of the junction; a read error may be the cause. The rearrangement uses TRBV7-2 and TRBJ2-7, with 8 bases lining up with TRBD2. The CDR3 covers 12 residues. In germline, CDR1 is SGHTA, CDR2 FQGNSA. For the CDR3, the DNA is TGTGCCAGCAGCCTTGACGGTGGTAGCGGGGACTTC. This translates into CASSLDGGSGDF. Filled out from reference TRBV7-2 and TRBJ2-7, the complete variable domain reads GAGVSQSPSNKVTEKGKDVELRCDPISGHTALYWYRQSLGQGLEFLIYFQGNSAPDKSGLPSDRFSAERTGGSVSTLTIQRTQQEDSAVYLCASSLDGGSGDFGPGTRLTVT.

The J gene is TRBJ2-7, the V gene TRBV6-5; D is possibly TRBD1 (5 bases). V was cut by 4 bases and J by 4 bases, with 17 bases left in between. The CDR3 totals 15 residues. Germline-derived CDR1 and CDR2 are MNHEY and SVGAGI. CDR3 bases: TGTGCCAGCAGTTTCGACAGCGCAGCTAAGTACGAGCAGTACTTC. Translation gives CASSFDSAAKYEQYF.

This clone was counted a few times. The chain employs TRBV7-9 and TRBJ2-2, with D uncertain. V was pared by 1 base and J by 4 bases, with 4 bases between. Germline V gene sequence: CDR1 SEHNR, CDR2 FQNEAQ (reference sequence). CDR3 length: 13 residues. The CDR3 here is CASSLGGTGELFF. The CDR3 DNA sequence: TGTGCCAGCAGCTTAGGAGGCACCGGGGAGCTGTTTTTT.

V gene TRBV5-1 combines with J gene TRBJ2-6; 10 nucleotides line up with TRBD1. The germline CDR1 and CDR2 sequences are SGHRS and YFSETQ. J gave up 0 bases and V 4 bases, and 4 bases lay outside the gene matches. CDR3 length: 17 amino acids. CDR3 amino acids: CASSQRDRGSGANVLTF. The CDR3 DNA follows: TGCGCCAGCAGCCAAAGGGACAGGGGCTCTGGGGCCAACGTCCTGACTTTC. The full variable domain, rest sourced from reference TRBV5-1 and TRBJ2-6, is KAGVTQTPRYLIKTRGQQVTLSCSPISGHRSVSWYQQTPGQGLQFLFEYFSETQRNKGNFPGRFSGRQFSNSRSEMNVSTLELGDSALYLCASSQRDRGSGANVLTFGAGSRLTVL.

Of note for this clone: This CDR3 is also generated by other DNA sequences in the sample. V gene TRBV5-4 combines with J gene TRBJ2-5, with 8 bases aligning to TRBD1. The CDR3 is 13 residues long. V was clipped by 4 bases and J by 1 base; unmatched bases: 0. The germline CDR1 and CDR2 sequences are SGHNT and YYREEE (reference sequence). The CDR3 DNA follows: TGTGCCAGCAGCGGGACAGGCCAAGAGACCCAGTACTTC. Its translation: CASSGTGQETQYF.

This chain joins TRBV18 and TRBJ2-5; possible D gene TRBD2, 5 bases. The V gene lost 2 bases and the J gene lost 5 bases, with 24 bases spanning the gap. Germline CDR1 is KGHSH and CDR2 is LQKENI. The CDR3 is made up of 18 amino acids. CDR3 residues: CASSPSARGSSVPETQYF. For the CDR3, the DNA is TGTGCCAGCTCACCATCGGCCCGAGGGAGCTCTGTACCGGAGACCCAGTACTTC.

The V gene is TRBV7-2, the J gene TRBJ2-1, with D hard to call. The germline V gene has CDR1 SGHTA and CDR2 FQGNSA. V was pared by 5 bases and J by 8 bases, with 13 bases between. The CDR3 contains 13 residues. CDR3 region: CASSGDMWDEQFF. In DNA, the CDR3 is TGTGCCAGCAGCGGAGATATGTGGGATGAGCAGTTCTTC. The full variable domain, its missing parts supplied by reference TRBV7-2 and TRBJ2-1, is GAGVSQSPSNKVTEKGKDVELRCDPISGHTALYWYRQSLGQGLEFLIYFQGNSAPDKSGLPSDRFSAERTGGSVSTLTIQRTQQEDSAVYLCASSGDMWDEQFFGPGTRLTVL.

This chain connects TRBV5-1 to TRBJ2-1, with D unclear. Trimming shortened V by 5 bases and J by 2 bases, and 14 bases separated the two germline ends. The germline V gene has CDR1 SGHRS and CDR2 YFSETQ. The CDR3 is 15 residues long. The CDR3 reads CASRPSGGTYNEQFF. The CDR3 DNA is TGCGCCAGCAGGCCTTCTGGCGGAACCTACAATGAGCAGTTCTTC.

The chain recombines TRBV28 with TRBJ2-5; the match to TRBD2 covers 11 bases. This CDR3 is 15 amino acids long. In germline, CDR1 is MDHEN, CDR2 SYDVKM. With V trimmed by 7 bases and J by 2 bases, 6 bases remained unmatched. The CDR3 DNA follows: TGTGCCAGCACCACTAGCGGGAGCTTGCAAGAGACCCAGTACTTC. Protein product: CASTTSGSLQETQYF.